Included here is one TCR beta chain sequence, with context. This sample was included in a study of OX40 agonist ivuxolimab in advanced cancers. For the study at large: Patients receiving dose escalation had hepatocellular carcinoma, melanoma, renal cell or head and neck cancer.

Trimming cost V 3 bases and J 3 bases; bases outside gene matches: 1. CDR3 length equals 13 residues. Germline V gene lookup returns CDR1 KGHSH and CDR2 LQKENI. TCRdb's copy holds only in-frame clones and misses some; the assay was immunoSEQ multiplex PCR. This repertoire shows 66,000 or so clones, more than 60% found once; its top ten account for over 1.5%. The source of this sequence is an adult with an advanced solid tumor such as melanoma, head and neck, liver or kidney cancer. The chain carries TRBV18 and TRBJ2-5; 7 bases line up with TRBD1. The sequenced sample was CD4+ or CD8+ T cells sorted from blood, obtained in a trial of the OX40 agonist ivuxolimab. CDR3 region: CASSPQGEETQYF. CDR3 DNA sequence: TGTGCCAGCTCACCCCAGGGGGAAGAGACCCAGTACTTC.